The rows below give T cell receptor beta chains drawn from one sample of a study of blood T cells in healthy people across ages. TCRdb reprocessed the 5' RACE reads via MiXCR and lists one record per CDR3 protein. This table holds 1.4 million to 1.5 million distinct CDR3 sequences, 40% to 50% found once. Sample: blood. The receptors here all came from a woman in her late teens or twenties in good health. Each CDR3 is given with its conserved first and last residue. D genes are given only for firm matches. Size values are once, few and many counts, or a class for expanded clones, and some rows have none.

clone_size v_call d_call cdr3_aa
NA TRBV4-1 TRBD2 CASSQVAGGVYNEQFF
NA TRBV2 NA CASNAQSDGYTF
NA TRBV28 NA CTSTPYYGEGTNYGYTF
few TRBV7-2 NA CASSLGGSSSYNEQFF
NA TRBV11-1 NA CASTRGGAGGHNEQFF
NA TRBV5-1 NA CASSLALGGASDEQFF
NA TRBV28 TRBD2 CASSFGTSGSKKQYF
NA TRBV14 TRBD1 CASSRGQDPGGYTF
NA TRBV7-2 NA CASSSRVQGDGYTF
NA TRBV12-3/TRBV12-4 TRBD2 CASSSGTNLYNEQFF
NA TRBV20-1 NA CSARDISSVGRPGEYF
few TRBV7-2 NA CASSSGPLYGYTF
NA TRBV7-9 NA CAVAGNSETQYF
NA TRBV7-2 NA CASSITSAPNEQFF
few TRBV20-1 NA CSARDQGREQYF
few TRBV7-9 TRBD1 CASSEPGQVTSNYGYTF
NA TRBV5-1 NA CASRGGGPYEQYF
NA TRBV7-9 NA CASSFSGQEAFF
NA TRBV3-1 TRBD2 CASSQEGSGGLGSGTQYF
NA TRBV6-6 NA CASRGAGVFYNEQYF
NA TRBV12-3/TRBV12-4 NA CASSFRRGGYTF
few TRBV20-1 TRBD1 CSARGTGVELNSGANVLTF
NA TRBV10-3 NA CAISRRDTYGYTF
NA TRBV2 NA CASNTGNQETQYF
few TRBV18 NA CASSPPRRTGQGPGTGELFF
NA TRBV12-3/TRBV12-4 NA CVSSLVKGGVTDTQYF
NA TRBV7-9 TRBD2 CASSLRETGGLYEQYF
few TRBV20-1 NA CSARAKEAPSSYEQYF
NA TRBV5-1 TRBD2 CASSPLGLAGGTSTDTQYF
NA TRBV24-1 NA CATQGIEAGELFF
NA TRBV5-5 NA CASSLAGNPSEQFF
NA TRBV11-2 TRBD2 CASSRVAGADTQYF
NA TRBV20-1 NA CSATLAGSYGYTF
few TRBV20-1 NA CSPTGQSYEQYF
few TRBV12-3/TRBV12-4 TRBD2 CASRGLAGGRQETQYF
many TRBV6-6 NA CASSPQGVSNQPQHF
once TRBV11-2 NA CASSSGSPNEQFF
NA TRBV6-5 NA CASSYDAGYEQYF
NA TRBV21-1 NA CASSTPKGSSCNYGHTF
NA TRBV12-3/TRBV12-4 NA CASEEGLNSRFF
NA TRBV7-8 TRBD2 CASSGGYTDTQYF
once TRBV27 TRBD1 CASSHGQVNTDTQYF
NA TRBV20-1 NA CSARDGVADYNSPLHF
NA TRBV20-1 TRBD2 CSAPTKGLAGAKNIQYF
NA TRBV6-5 NA CASSYGTPLETQYF
NA TRBV4-1 NA CASSPLGPAYNEQYF
NA TRBV7-9 NA CASSLLSPGLQGTDTQYF
few TRBV7-2 TRBD2 CASSFRTSGMETQYF
NA TRBV5-1 NA CASSQKDERRLDIQYF
few TRBV28 NA CASSLKMPTGKLFF
NA TRBV11-2 NA CASTIPVDTQYF
NA TRBV3-1 TRBD1 CASSRTGVGREQYF
NA TRBV28 TRBD2 CASNDLAGGPEQYF
few TRBV12-5 NA CASGFEAGGDYGYTF
NA TRBV6-1 TRBD2 CASREGLAETYEQYF
few TRBV11-2 NA CASSLDSGLYNEQFF
NA TRBV6-6 TRBD2 CASRRAGGGNEQFF
few TRBV6-6 TRBD1 CASSLLTGPSYGYTF